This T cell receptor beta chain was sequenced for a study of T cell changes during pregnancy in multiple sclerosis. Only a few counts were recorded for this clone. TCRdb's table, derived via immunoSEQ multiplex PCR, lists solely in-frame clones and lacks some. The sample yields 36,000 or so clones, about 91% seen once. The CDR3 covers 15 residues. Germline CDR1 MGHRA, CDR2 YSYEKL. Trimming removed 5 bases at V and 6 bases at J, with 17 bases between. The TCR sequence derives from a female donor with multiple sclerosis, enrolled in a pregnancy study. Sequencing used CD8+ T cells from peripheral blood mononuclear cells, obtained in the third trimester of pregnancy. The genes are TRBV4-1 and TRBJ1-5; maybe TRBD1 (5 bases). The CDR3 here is CASSSHISGIQPQHF. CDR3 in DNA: TGCGCCAGCAGCTCACATATTTCAGGGATTCAGCCCCAGCATTTT.